The 19 T cell receptor beta chains in this list originate from one sample, sequenced in a study of T cell responses to AZD1222 COVID-19 vaccine. TCRdb's table, derived via immunoSEQ multiplex PCR, lists solely in-frame clones and lacks some. Altogether about 270,000 clones are present, about 94% being singletons, with the ten largest covering 0.55%. The starting material was peripheral blood, obtained 28 days after the second AZD1222 dose. The source is an adult who received the AZD1222 COVID-19 vaccine.

The chain combines TRBV5-4 with TRBJ2-2, with 8 bases lining up with TRBD2. V shed 3 bases and J 6 bases; nucleotides not matched to a gene: 7. In germline, CDR1 is SGHNT, CDR2 YYREEE (reference sequence). This CDR3 has 15 residues. The CDR3 nucleotides read TGTGCCAGCAGCTGGGGGCGGGGGGCCCCCGGGGAGCTGTTTTTT. Protein sequence: CASSWGRGAPGELFF.

Here the CDR3 DNA reads TGTGCCAGCAGCGGACTCAGAAACACTGAAGCTTTCTTT. Protein: CASSGLRNTEAFF. This chain links TRBV7-2 with TRBJ1-1; the D is unclear. From germline, CDR1 is SGHTA and CDR2 FQGNSA. The ends were cut back, 5 bases at V and 2 bases at J, with 9 bases in the middle. CDR3 length: 13 residues.

This chain uses TRBV9 with TRBJ1-2, with D unclear. Per germline, CDR1 SGDLS and CDR2 YYNGEE. The CDR3 runs to 15 residues. The V gene lost 0 bases and the J gene lost 3 bases, with 12 bases spanning the gap. Written as DNA, the CDR3 is TGTGCCAGCAGCGTAGGGCAGGAGGTTTACTATGGCTACACCTTC. Translated, it gives CASSVGQEVYYGYTF.

The genes are TRBV4-1 and TRBJ1-5; tentatively, D is TRBD1 (5 bases). The CDR3 is made up of 15 amino acids. V lost 3 bases and J lost 10, with 19 bases in between. Looked up from germline, CDR1 is MGHRA and CDR2 is YSYEKL. The CDR3 DNA reads as TGCGCCAGCAGCCAGGACGGGACGGCCCAGTCACCCCAGCATTTT. Protein: CASSQDGTAQSPQHF.

With regard to this clone: This CDR3 is also generated by other DNA sequences in the sample. The CDR3: CASSSTGNEQFF. In nucleotides, the CDR3 is TGTGCCAGCAGCTCGACGGGCAATGAGCAGTTCTTC. V is TRBV7-3 and J is TRBJ2-1; D unresolved. Trimming cost V 4 bases and J 6 bases, with 7 bases left between them. This CDR3 is built from 12 residues. Germline V gives CDR1 SGHTA, CDR2 FQGTGA.

The genes are TRBV7-2 and TRBJ2-3; 7 nucleotides align to TRBD1. In germline, CDR1 is SGHTA, CDR2 FQGNSA. The CDR3 is made up of 14 amino acids. J gave up 6 bases and V 1 base, and 4 bases lay outside the gene matches. The CDR3 DNA is TGTGCCAGCAGCTTAGACAGGGGTGGGGATACGCAGTATTTT. This codes for CASSLDRGGDTQYF.

This clone was observed once. The V gene is TRBV6-1, the J gene TRBJ2-5; D uncertain. V was trimmed by 1 base and J by 1 base, leaving 4 bases between them. Germline V CDR1 and CDR2: MNHNS, SASEGT. The CDR3 runs to 13 residues. The CDR3 DNA is TGTGCCAGCAGTGAAGGCGCCCAAGAGACCCAGTACTTC. It translates to CASSEGAQETQYF.

The rearrangement joins TRBV5-4 to TRBJ1-2, with D perhaps TRBD1 (6 bases). V lost 4 bases and J 7 bases, leaving 20 bases between the germline ends. CDR1 is SGHNT, CDR2 YYREEE, per germline (reference sequence). The CDR3 is made up of 15 amino acids. CDR3 residues: CASSNPLQGFGGYTF. The DNA for the CDR3 is TGTGCCAGCAGCAACCCGTTACAGGGCTTTGGTGGCTACACCTTC.

This CDR3 reads CASSASPYRGHNYGYTF. In DNA, the CDR3 is TGTGCCAGCAGCGCTTCCCCTTACAGGGGGCATAACTATGGCTACACCTTC. The rearrangement links TRBV9 to TRBJ1-2; 9 positions match TRBD1. Trimming at V came to 3 bases and at J to 1 base, leaving 10 bases not matched to a gene. This CDR3 is built from 17 residues. Germline loops: CDR1 SGDLS, CDR2 YYNGEE. The entire variable domain, with the rest obtained from reference TRBV9 and TRBJ1-2, is as follows: DSGVTQTPKHLITATGQRVTLRCSPRSGDLSVYWYQQSLDQGLQFLIQYYNGEERAKGNILERFSAQQFPDLHSELNLSSLELGDSALYFCASSASPYRGHNYGYTFGSGTRLTVV.

The chain has TRBV6-5 and TRBJ2-1, with a weak D call TRBD2 (6 bases). The V and J ends lost 6 bases and 2 bases respectively, with 11 bases between them. The CDR3 has 14 residues. Germline CDR1 and CDR2: MNHEY and SVGAGI. Written as DNA, the CDR3 is TGTGCCAGCAGCCGGGAGAGAACCTACAATGAGCAGTTCTTC. Its translation: CASSRERTYNEQFF.

The chain joins TRBV2 to TRBJ2-3; TRBD2 might be the D (6 bases). The V end lost 4 bases, the J end lost 5 bases, and 13 bases lay between the germline ends. Germline V gene lookup returns CDR1 SNHLY and CDR2 FYNNEI. This CDR3 region has 14 residues. CDR3 coding DNA: TGTGCCAGCAGTGGGGGACTCCTTGAAGATACGCAGTATTTT. Translated: CASSGGLLEDTQYF.

This chain uses TRBV28 with TRBJ2-7; unclear D gene. Germline V gene data show CDR1 as MDHEN and CDR2 as SYDVKM. Trimming cost V 5 bases and J 3 bases, with 14 bases left between them. This CDR3 has 14 residues. Here the CDR3 reads CASSETGGDYEQYF. As DNA, the CDR3 is TGTGCCAGCAGTGAGACCGGTGGAGACTACGAGCAGTACTTC.

The chain links TRBV9 to TRBJ2-1; possibly TRBD1 or TRBD2 for D (5 bases each). The V gene lost 3 bases and the J gene lost 4 bases, with 11 bases spanning the gap. CDR1 and CDR2 from the germline V gene are SGDLS and YYNGEE. The CDR3 is made up of 14 amino acids. CDR3 amino acids: CASSGGRTYNEQFF. In DNA, the CDR3 is TGTGCCAGCAGCGGCGGGCGGACATACAATGAGCAGTTCTTC.

This chain joins TRBV2 and TRBJ1-5, with 10 bases aligning to TRBD1. The CDR3 is made up of 15 amino acids. Germline V gene sequence: CDR1 SNHLY, CDR2 FYNNEI. V trimming: 4 bases; J trimming: 4 bases; junction bases outside the gene matches: 4. CDR3 amino acids: CASSGDRGLNQPQHF. The CDR3 nucleotides read TGTGCCAGCAGTGGAGACAGGGGGCTAAATCAGCCCCAGCATTTT.

This sequence joins TRBV7-2 and TRBJ2-1, with 7 bases matching TRBD2. This CDR3 has 16 amino acids. V lost 3 bases to trimming and J lost 0 bases; unmatched junction nucleotides: 5. From germline, CDR1 is SGHTA and CDR2 FQGNSA. DNA of the CDR3: TGTGCCAGCAGCTTTAGGCGCGGGAGCTCCTACAATGAGCAGTTCTTC. It encodes CASSFRRGSSYNEQFF.

This sequence joins TRBV7-9 and TRBJ2-1, with 8 bases that match TRBD2. Germline values: CDR1 SEHNR, CDR2 FQNEAQ (reference sequence). Trimming removed 5 bases from V and 14 bases from J; junction bases left unmatched: 8. There are 12 residues in the CDR3. The CDR3 region is CASSPYSGAKFF. CDR3 DNA sequence: TGTGCCAGCAGCCCGTATAGCGGGGCTAAGTTCTTC.

Comments on this clone: This sample includes further DNA sequences coding for the same CDR3. This chain links TRBV19 with TRBJ2-3, with D maybe TRBD1 (6 bases). This CDR3 has 15 residues. The germline V gene has CDR1 LNHDA and CDR2 SQIVND (reference sequence). V was clipped by 3 bases and J by 0 bases, with 10 bases between them. CDR3 sequence: CASSMGQGSTDTQYF. The CDR3 coding sequence is TGTGCCAGTAGTATGGGTCAGGGGAGCACAGATACGCAGTATTTT.

The chain combines TRBV5-1 with TRBJ2-3; D is ambiguous. This CDR3 contains 16 residues. V was cut by 4 bases and J by 0 bases, with 15 bases left in between. Germline V lookup: CDR1 SGHRS, CDR2 YFSETQ. The CDR3 sequence is CASSPLPFPSTDTQYF. The DNA of the CDR3 is TGCGCCAGCAGCCCGCTCCCATTCCCTAGCACAGATACGCAGTATTTT.

The chain joins TRBV5-1 to TRBJ2-2; 8 nucleotides match TRBD1. Germline V CDR1 and CDR2: SGHRS, YFSETQ. The CDR3 is 15 amino acids. V gave up 3 bases and J gave up 1 base; unmatched junction bases: 2. The chain's CDR3 is CASSSDRGNTGELFF. As DNA, the CDR3 is TGCGCCAGCAGCTCCGACAGGGGGAACACCGGGGAGCTGTTTTTT.